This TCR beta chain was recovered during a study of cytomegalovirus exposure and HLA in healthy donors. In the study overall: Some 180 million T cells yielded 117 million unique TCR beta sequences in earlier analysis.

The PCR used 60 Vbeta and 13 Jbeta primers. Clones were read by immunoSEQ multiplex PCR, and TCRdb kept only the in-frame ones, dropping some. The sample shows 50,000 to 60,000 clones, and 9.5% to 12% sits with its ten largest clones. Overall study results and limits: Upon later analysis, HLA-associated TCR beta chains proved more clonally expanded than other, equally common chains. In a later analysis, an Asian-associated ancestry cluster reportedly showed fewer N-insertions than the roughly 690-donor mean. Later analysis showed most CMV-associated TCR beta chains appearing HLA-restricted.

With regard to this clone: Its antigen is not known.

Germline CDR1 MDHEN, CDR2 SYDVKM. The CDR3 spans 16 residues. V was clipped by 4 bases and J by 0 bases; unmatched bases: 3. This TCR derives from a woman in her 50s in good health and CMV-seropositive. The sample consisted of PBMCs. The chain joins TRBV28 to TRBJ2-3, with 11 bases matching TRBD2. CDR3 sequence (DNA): TGTGCCAGCAGTTCGTGGACTAGCGGGAGCACAGATACGCAGTATTTT. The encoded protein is CASSSWTSGSTDTQYF. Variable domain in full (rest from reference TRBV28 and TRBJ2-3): DVKVTQSSRYLVKRTGEKVFLECVQDMDHENMFWYRQDPGLGLRLIYFSYDVKMKEKGDIPEGYSVSREKKERFSLILESASTNQTSMYLCASSSWTSGSTDTQYFGPGTRLTVL.